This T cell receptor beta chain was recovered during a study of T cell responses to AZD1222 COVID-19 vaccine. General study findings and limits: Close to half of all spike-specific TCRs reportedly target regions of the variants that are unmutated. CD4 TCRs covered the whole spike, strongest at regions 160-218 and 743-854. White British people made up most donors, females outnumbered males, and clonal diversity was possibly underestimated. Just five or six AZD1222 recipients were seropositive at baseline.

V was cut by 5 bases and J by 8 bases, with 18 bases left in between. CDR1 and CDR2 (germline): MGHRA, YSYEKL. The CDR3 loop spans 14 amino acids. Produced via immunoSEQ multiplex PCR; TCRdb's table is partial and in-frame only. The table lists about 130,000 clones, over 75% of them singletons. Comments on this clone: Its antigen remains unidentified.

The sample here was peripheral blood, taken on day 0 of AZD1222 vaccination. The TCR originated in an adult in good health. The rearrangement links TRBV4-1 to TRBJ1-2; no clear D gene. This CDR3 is CASSSMSEALGYTF. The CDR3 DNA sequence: TGCGCCAGCAGCTCCATGAGCGAGGCGCTGGGCTACACCTTC.